The next 23 T cell receptor beta chains were all read from a single sample in a study of high-grade serous ovarian cancer treatment subgroups. The assay was immunoSEQ multiplex PCR, and TCRdb's table has in-frame clones only and misses some. The table lists around 37,000 clones, 79% of them singletons. Tumor samples were taken before definitive surgery or chemotherapy. Material: tumor tissue. These receptors were obtained from a human donor with high-grade serous ovarian cancer.

The V call is TRBV11-3, the J call TRBJ2-3; 10 bases agree with TRBD2. This CDR3 comprises 16 residues. V trimming: 2 bases; J trimming: 4 bases; junction bases outside the gene matches: 6. In germline, CDR1 is SGHNT, CDR2 YENEEA. The CDR3 sequence: CASSLYLAGVADTQYF. DNA of the CDR3: TGTGCCAGCAGCTTATATCTAGCGGGAGTCGCAGATACGCAGTATTTT.

This chain connects TRBV6-9 to TRBJ2-5; TRBD2 might be the D (6 bases). This CDR3 region has 14 residues. Trimming removed 6 bases from V and 3 bases from J, with 14 bases in between. Germline V gene data show CDR1 as MNHGY and CDR2 as SVAAGI. The CDR3 DNA reads TGTGCCAGCAGCCCTAGGAGGGAGGAAGAGACCCAGTACTTC. Translated, it gives CASSPRREEETQYF.

By sample fraction, this clone is medium-sized. The V call is TRBV7-2, the J call TRBJ2-7; a possible D gene is TRBD1 (5 bases). From germline, CDR1 is SGHTA and CDR2 FQGNSA. V gave up 1 base and J gave up 7 bases, with 20 bases separating them. This CDR3 comprises 16 residues. The CDR3 nucleotides read TGTGCCAGCAGCTTAGGTGTAACAAGGGGTGAGGAAGAGCAGTACTTC. This gives the protein CASSLGVTRGEEEQYF. Filled out from reference TRBV7-2 and TRBJ2-7, the complete variable domain reads GAGVSQSPSNKVTEKGKDVELRCDPISGHTALYWYRQSLGQGLEFLIYFQGNSAPDKSGLPSDRFSAERTGGSVSTLTIQRTQQEDSAVYLCASSLGVTRGEEEQYFGPGTRLTVT.

The CDR3 nucleotides read TGTGCCAGCAGCGCAGGACTGGGACAGGGGGACTATGGCTACACCTTC. Translation gives CASSAGLGQGDYGYTF. J is TRBJ1-2 and V is TRBV7-2; TRBD1 agrees at 11 bases. The trim removed 5 bases at V and 3 bases at J, leaving 8 bases unmatched. There are 16 residues in the CDR3. CDR1 and CDR2 from the germline V gene are SGHTA and FQGNSA.

This chain uses TRBV28 with TRBJ1-2; no firm D call. V lost 7 bases, J lost 8 bases, and 20 bases lay in between. CDR1 is MDHEN, CDR2 SYDVKM, per germline. The CDR3 is 14 amino acids. The CDR3 loop reads CASISNGRRTGYTF. Written as DNA, the CDR3 is TGTGCCAGCATCTCTAATGGGCGACGGACCGGCTACACCTTC.

This clone was counted a single time. The genes are TRBV27 and TRBJ2-1, with 9 bases that match TRBD2. With V trimmed by 2 bases and J by 9 bases, 8 bases remained unmatched. CDR3 length: 15 residues. Germline V lookup: CDR1 MNHEY, CDR2 SMNVEV (reference sequence). The CDR3 region is CASSLQAGGGGEQFF. Here the CDR3 DNA reads TGTGCCAGCAGTTTACAGGCGGGAGGGGGAGGTGAGCAGTTCTTC.

V gene TRBV5-4 combines with J gene TRBJ2-6, with unresolved D. Between the trimmed V and J ends, which lost 5 bases and 4 bases, there was a span of 13 bases. The CDR3 sequence is 15 residues long. Germline assignment: CDR1 SGHNT and CDR2 YYREEE (reference sequence). The CDR3 loop is CASSLRFSGANVLTF. The DNA of the CDR3 is TGTGCCAGCAGTTTACGGTTCTCCGGGGCCAACGTCCTGACTTTC.

This rearrangement joins TRBV30 to TRBJ2-7; TRBD2 agrees at 8 bases. Germline trimming cut 0 bases from V and 6 bases from J; bases unmatched to any gene: 7. The CDR3 runs 14 residues. Germline assignment: CDR1 GTSNPN and CDR2 SVGIG (reference sequence). The CDR3 spells CAWSVLAGGSEQYF. DNA of the CDR3: TGTGCCTGGAGTGTACTGGCGGGAGGTTCCGAGCAGTACTTC.

The rearrangement joins TRBV19 to TRBJ2-5, with D perhaps TRBD1 or TRBD2 (5 bases each). Trimming shortened V by 5 bases and J by 1 base, and 8 bases separated the two germline ends. CDR1 and CDR2 from the germline V gene are LNHDA and SQIVND (reference sequence). The CDR3 consists of 13 residues. The CDR3 sequence: CASSSGSQETQYF. CDR3 coding DNA: TGTGCCAGTAGTTCAGGGAGCCAAGAGACCCAGTACTTC. Drawing the rest from reference TRBV19 and TRBJ2-5, the complete variable domain is DGGITQSPKYLFRKEGQNVTLSCEQNLNHDAMYWYRQDPGQGLRLIYYSQIVNDFQKGDIAEGYSVSREKKESFPLTVTSAQKNPTAFYLCASSSGSQETQYFGPGTRLLVL.

The rearrangement joins TRBV6-5 to TRBJ1-5; no firm D call. Looked up from germline, CDR1 is MNHEY and CDR2 is SVGAGI. CDR3 size: 13 residues. V lost 8 bases, J lost 4 bases, and 12 bases lay in between. The CDR3 region is CASRRARNQPQHF. The CDR3 DNA follows: TGTGCCAGCCGCCGGGCCAGAAATCAGCCCCAGCATTTT.

The chain employs TRBV6-1 and TRBJ2-5, with unresolved D. This CDR3 spans 14 amino acids. V lost 1 base to trimming and J lost 7 bases, with 13 bases between them. CDR1 MNHNS and CDR2 SASEGT come from the germline V gene. This CDR3 is CASSEGEGRGTQYF. In DNA, the CDR3 is TGTGCCAGCAGTGAAGGAGAAGGCCGAGGGACCCAGTACTTC.

V and J are TRBV30 and TRBJ2-1; no clear D gene. This CDR3 contains 15 residues. Trimming shortened V by 0 bases and J by 4 bases, and 13 bases separated the two germline ends. Germline values: CDR1 GTSNPN, CDR2 SVGIG (reference sequence). CDR3 nucleotide sequence: TGTGCCTGGAGTGTAAATAACGGGCCTTACAATGAGCAGTTCTTC. Its protein is CAWSVNNGPYNEQFF.

The V gene is TRBV4-1, the J gene TRBJ2-1, with 7 positions matching TRBD2. Losses at the gene ends were 8 bases for V and 2 bases for J; bases not matched to a gene: 6. The V gene's germline CDR1 is MGHRA and CDR2 YSYEKL. The CDR3 is 14 residues long. The CDR3 DNA follows: TGCGCCAGCTCCCGGACTAGTGCCTACAATGAGCAGTTCTTC. Amino acids: CASSRTSAYNEQFF.

This sequence joins TRBV6-4 and TRBJ2-1; TRBD2 matches 14 bases. Germline CDR1 MRHNA, CDR2 SNTAGT. This CDR3 has 17 amino acids. J gave up 0 bases and V 5 bases, and 3 bases lay outside the gene matches. DNA for the CDR3: TGTGCCAGCAGTCGACTAGCGGGAGGGGGCTCCTACAATGAGCAGTTCTTC. Translating gives CASSRLAGGGSYNEQFF.

The chain has TRBV7-2 and TRBJ1-4, with D perhaps TRBD1 (5 bases). Trimming removed 5 bases at V and 5 bases at J, with 15 bases between. Germline CDR1 is SGHTA and CDR2 is FQGNSA. The CDR3 is made up of 15 amino acids. The CDR3 nucleotides are TGTGCCAGCAGCGGCCGGGACGGTGTCAATGAAAAACTGTTTTTT. Its protein is CASSGRDGVNEKLFF. The full variable domain, completed using reference TRBV7-2 and TRBJ1-4, is GAGVSQSPSNKVTEKGKDVELRCDPISGHTALYWYRQSLGQGLEFLIYFQGNSAPDKSGLPSDRFSAERTGGSVSTLTIQRTQQEDSAVYLCASSGRDGVNEKLFFGSGTQLSVL.

The V and J genes are TRBV7-3 and TRBJ2-1, with D perhaps TRBD2 (5 bases). The CDR3 is 13 residues long. Trimming took 4 bases from V and 4 from J, leaving 8 bases between them. Germline CDR1 SGHTA, CDR2 FQGTGA. The CDR3 nucleotides read TGTGCCAGCAGCTCCGGGATATACAATGAGCAGTTCTTC. Protein sequence: CASSSGIYNEQFF.

This chain links TRBV7-2 with TRBJ2-2; maybe TRBD2 (5 bases). Deletions cut 4 bases from V and 5 bases from J, with 11 bases between. The CDR3 loop spans 14 amino acids. Germline CDR1 reads SGHTA; CDR2 reads FQGNSA. The CDR3 bases are TGTGCCAGCAGCTCGGGGTTCGGAACCGGGGAGCTGTTTTTT. Translated, it gives CASSSGFGTGELFF.

V and J are TRBV5-1 and TRBJ1-1; D unclear. There are 14 residues in the CDR3. The V end was cut by 0 bases, the J end by 0 bases, with 6 bases between. Germline assignment: CDR1 SGHRS and CDR2 YFSETQ. The CDR3 here is CASSLGHLNTEAFF. Here the CDR3 DNA reads TGCGCCAGCAGCTTGGGGCACCTGAACACTGAAGCTTTCTTT.

The chain is built from TRBV19 and TRBJ1-1, with 8 bases matching TRBD1. After removal of 6 bases from V and 6 bases from J, the junction contained 6 bases not matched to a gene. Germline-derived CDR1 and CDR2 are LNHDA and SQIVND (reference sequence). The CDR3 has 13 residues. The CDR3 here is CASRAGGSAEAFF. The CDR3 DNA is TGTGCCAGTAGGGCAGGGGGCTCCGCTGAAGCTTTCTTT.

The genes are TRBV5-1 and TRBJ2-7; TRBD2 matches at 7 bases. Germline loops: CDR1 SGHRS, CDR2 YFSETQ. This CDR3 region has 15 residues. With 4 bases clipped from V and 4 bases from J, the junction kept 11 bases outside the gene matches. As DNA, the CDR3 is TGCGCCAGCAGCCCATCGTGGCTAGCGGCATACGAGCAGTACTTC. Protein sequence: CASSPSWLAAYEQYF. Looking up the rest from reference TRBV5-1 and TRBJ2-7 gives the full variable domain: KAGVTQTPRYLIKTRGQQVTLSCSPISGHRSVSWYQQTPGQGLQFLFEYFSETQRNKGNFPGRFSGRQFSNSRSEMNVSTLELGDSALYLCASSPSWLAAYEQYFGPGTRLTVT.

The V and J genes are TRBV30 and TRBJ2-1; TRBD2 matches at 10 bases. V was clipped by 3 bases and J by 2 bases; unmatched bases: 4. This CDR3 comprises 15 residues. Germline V lookup: CDR1 GTSNPN, CDR2 SVGIG (reference sequence). Here the CDR3 reads CAWRGTSVTYNEQFF. DNA for the CDR3: TGTGCCTGGAGGGGGACTAGCGTCACCTACAATGAGCAGTTCTTC. The entire variable domain, with the rest obtained from reference TRBV30 and TRBJ2-1, is as follows: SQTIHQWPATLVQPVGSPLSLECTVEGTSNPNLYWYRQAAGRGLQLLFYSVGIGQISSEVPQNLSASRPQDRQFILSSKKLLLSDSGFYLCAWRGTSVTYNEQFFGPGTRLTVL.

The V call is TRBV28, the J call TRBJ1-2; maybe TRBD1 (5 bases). Trimming cost V 8 bases and J 2 bases, with 15 bases left between them. Germline CDR1 and CDR2: MDHEN and SYDVKM. This CDR3 has 14 residues. The DNA of the CDR3 is TGTGCCAGCTACTCCGGACGGGGGAACTATGGCTACACCTTC. This codes for CASYSGRGNYGYTF.

The chain combines TRBV7-9 with TRBJ2-2, with 8 bases identical to TRBD2. Germline-derived CDR1 and CDR2 are SEHNR and FQNEAQ (reference sequence). Trimming cost V 5 bases and J 4 bases; bases outside gene matches: 9. The CDR3 runs 16 residues. The chain's CDR3 is CASSPRGGRTTGELFF. CDR3 bases: TGTGCCAGCAGCCCCCGGGGGGGCCGGACCACCGGGGAGCTGTTTTTT.